This entry lists 3 T cell receptor beta chains sequenced from one sample in a study of somatic mutations in cytotoxic T cells in rheumatoid arthritis. Some clones are missing from TCRdb's copy, which holds only in-frame ones; the method was immunoSEQ multiplex PCR. Here the sample spans 15,000 to 20,000 clones, roughly 80% being singletons. Sequenced: CD8+ T cells sorted from blood. These receptors came from an adult with rheumatoid arthritis.

The chain combines TRBV4-1 with TRBJ2-3; 8 positions agree with TRBD2. The V and J ends lost 1 base and 2 bases, in that order; junction bases with no gene match: 5. The germline gives CDR1 MGHRA, CDR2 YSYEKL. There are 16 residues in the CDR3. The CDR3 DNA reads TGCGCCAGCAGCCAAGTGGCTAGCGGGTACACAGATACGCAGTATTTT. It yields the protein CASSQVASGYTDTQYF.

This chain joins TRBV27 and TRBJ1-2, with 8 nucleotides matching TRBD1. The CDR3 loop spans 14 amino acids. Trimming cost V 10 bases and J 6 bases; bases outside gene matches: 13. The V gene's germline CDR1 is MNHEY and CDR2 SMNVEV (reference sequence). The CDR3 DNA reads TGTGCCAACCCTCCGGGGCAGGGGGCGCATGGCTACACCTTC. It translates to CANPPGQGAHGYTF.

The chain carries TRBV7-8 and TRBJ2-1; 8 bases line up with TRBD2. V dropped 5 bases and J dropped 5; count of bases not matched to a gene: 14. The CDR3 is 17 residues long. Germline-derived CDR1 and CDR2 are SGHVS and FQNEAQ. The CDR3 loop reads CASSQFLAGGINNEQFF. The DNA for the CDR3 is TGTGCCAGCAGCCAGTTCCTAGCGGGCGGAATCAACAATGAGCAGTTCTTC.